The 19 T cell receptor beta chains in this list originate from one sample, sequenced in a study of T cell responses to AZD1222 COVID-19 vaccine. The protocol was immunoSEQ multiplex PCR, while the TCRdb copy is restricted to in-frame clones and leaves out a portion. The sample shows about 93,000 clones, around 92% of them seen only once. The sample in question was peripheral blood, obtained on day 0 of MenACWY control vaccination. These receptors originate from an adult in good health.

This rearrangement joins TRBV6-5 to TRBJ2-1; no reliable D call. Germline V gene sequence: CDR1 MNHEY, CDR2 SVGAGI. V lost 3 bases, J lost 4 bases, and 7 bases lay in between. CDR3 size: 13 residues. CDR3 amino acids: CASSYGTYNEQFF. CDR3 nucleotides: TGTGCCAGCAGTTATGGAACGTACAATGAGCAGTTCTTC.

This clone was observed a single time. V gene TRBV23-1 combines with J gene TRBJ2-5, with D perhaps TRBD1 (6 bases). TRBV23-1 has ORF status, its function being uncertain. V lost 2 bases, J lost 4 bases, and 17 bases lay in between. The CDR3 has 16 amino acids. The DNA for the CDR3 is TGCGCCAGCAGTCAAAAGACCCAGGGGATGGGAGAGACCCAGTACTTC. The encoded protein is CASSQKTQGMGETQYF.

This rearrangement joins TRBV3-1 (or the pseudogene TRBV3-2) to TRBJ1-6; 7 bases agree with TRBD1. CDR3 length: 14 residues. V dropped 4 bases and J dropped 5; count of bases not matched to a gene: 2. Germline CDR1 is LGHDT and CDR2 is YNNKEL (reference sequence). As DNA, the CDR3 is TGTGCCAGCAGCCGGGGACAGAATAATTCACCCCTCCACTTT. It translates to CASSRGQNNSPLHF.

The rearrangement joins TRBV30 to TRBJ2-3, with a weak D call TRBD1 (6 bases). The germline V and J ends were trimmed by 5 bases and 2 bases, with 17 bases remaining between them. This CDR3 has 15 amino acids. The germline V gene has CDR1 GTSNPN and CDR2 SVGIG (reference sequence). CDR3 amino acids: CAWDRQADHTDTQYF. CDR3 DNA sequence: TGTGCCTGGGACCGACAGGCCGACCACACAGATACGCAGTATTTT.

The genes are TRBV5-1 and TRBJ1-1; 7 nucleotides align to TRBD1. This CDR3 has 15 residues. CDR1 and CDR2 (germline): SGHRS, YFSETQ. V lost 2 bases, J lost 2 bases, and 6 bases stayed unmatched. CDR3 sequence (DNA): TGCGCCAGCAGCTTAACGACAGGGTCAAACACTGAAGCTTTCTTT. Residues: CASSLTTGSNTEAFF.

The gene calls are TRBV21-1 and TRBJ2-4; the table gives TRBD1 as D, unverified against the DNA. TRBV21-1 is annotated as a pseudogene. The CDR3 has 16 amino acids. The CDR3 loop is CASSNLPYRGPGIQYF. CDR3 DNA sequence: TGTGCCAGCAGCAACCTTCCTTACAGGGGGCCTGGCATTCAGTACTTC.

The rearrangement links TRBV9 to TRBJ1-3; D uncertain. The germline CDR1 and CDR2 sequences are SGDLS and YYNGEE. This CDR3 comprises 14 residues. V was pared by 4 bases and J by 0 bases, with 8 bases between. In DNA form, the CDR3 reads TGTGCCAGCAGCCTCGACATCTCTGGAAACACCATATATTTT. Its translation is CASSLDISGNTIYF.

CDR3 region: CASTLPEGSEGYTF. In nucleotides, the CDR3 is TGCGCCAGCACCCTACCGGAAGGGAGCGAAGGCTACACCTTC. The V gene is TRBV5-1, the J gene TRBJ1-2; D gene unclear. The CDR3 length is 14 residues. CDR1 and CDR2 (germline): SGHRS, YFSETQ. Trimming took off 6 bases at V and 8 bases at J, with 20 bases between the two ends.

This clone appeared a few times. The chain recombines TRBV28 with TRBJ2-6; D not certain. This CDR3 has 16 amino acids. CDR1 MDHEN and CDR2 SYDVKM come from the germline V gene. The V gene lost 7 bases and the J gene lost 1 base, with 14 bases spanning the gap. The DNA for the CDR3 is TGTGCCAGCACCACATCCGGGCCTTCTGGGGCCAACGTCCTGACTTTC. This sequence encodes CASTTSGPSGANVLTF. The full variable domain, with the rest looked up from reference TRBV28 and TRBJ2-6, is DVKVTQSSRYLVKRTGEKVFLECVQDMDHENMFWYRQDPGLGLRLIYFSYDVKMKEKGDIPEGYSVSREKKERFSLILESASTNQTSMYLCASTTSGPSGANVLTFGAGSRLTVL.

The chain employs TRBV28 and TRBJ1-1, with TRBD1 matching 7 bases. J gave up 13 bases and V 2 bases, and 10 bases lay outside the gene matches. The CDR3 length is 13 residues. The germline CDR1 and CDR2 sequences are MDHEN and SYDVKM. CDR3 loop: CASSLEGAPRNFF. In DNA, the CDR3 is TGTGCCAGCAGTTTAGAGGGGGCGCCCCGTAATTTCTTT.

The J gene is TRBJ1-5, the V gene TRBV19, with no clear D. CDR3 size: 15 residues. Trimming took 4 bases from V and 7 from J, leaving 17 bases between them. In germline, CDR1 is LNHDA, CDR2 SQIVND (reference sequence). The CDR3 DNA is TGTGCCAGTAGTAGTGGGGAATGGGATGCCCAGCCCCAGCATTTT. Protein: CASSSGEWDAQPQHF.

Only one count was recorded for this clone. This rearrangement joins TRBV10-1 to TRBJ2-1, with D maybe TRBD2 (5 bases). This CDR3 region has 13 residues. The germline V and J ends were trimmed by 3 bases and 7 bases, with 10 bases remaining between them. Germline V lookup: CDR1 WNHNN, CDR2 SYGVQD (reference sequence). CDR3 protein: CASSDFEGNEQFF. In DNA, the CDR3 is TGCGCCAGCAGTGATTTTGAGGGTAATGAGCAGTTCTTC.

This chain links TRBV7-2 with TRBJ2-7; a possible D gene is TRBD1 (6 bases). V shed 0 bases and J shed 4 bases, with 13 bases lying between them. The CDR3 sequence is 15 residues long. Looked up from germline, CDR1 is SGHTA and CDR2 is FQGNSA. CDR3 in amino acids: CASSLAGQGYYEQYF. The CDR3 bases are TGTGCCAGCAGCTTAGCCGGGCAGGGGTATTACGAGCAGTACTTC.

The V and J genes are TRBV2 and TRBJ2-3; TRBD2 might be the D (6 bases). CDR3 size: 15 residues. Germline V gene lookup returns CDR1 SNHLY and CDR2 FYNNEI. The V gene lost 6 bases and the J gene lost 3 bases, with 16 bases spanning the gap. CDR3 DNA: TGTGCCAGCAGCAACGGACCAGGGACTACAGATACGCAGTATTTT. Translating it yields CASSNGPGTTDTQYF.

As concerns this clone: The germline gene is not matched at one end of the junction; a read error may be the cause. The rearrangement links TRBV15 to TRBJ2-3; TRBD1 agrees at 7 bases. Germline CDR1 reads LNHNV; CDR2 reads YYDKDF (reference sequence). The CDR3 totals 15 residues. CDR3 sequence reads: CATRRDRVNTDTQYF. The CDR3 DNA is TGTGCCACCAGAAGAGACAGGGTGAACACAGATACGCAGTATTTT.

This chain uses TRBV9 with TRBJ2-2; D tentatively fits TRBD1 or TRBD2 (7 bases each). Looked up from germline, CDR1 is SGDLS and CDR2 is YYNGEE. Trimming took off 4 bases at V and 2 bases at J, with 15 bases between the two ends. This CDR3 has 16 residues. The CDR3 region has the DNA TGTGCCAGCAGCCCCAGGGAGGGGGCAAACACCGGGGAGCTGTTTTTT. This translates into CASSPREGANTGELFF.

The chain's CDR3 is CASSLRGVETQYF. The CDR3 region has the DNA TGTGCCAGCAGCTTGCGGGGCGTCGAGACCCAGTACTTC. The chain carries TRBV7-9 and TRBJ2-5; a possible D gene is TRBD2 (6 bases). Germline loops: CDR1 SEHNR, CDR2 FQNEAQ (reference sequence). The CDR3 is 13 amino acids. Trimming stripped 3 bases from V and 5 bases from J, with 10 bases between. Using reference TRBV7-9 and TRBJ2-5 for the parts outside the CDR3, the full variable domain is DTGVSQNPRHKITKRGQNVTFRCDPISEHNRLYWYRQTLGQGPEFLTYFQNEAQLEKSRLLSDRFSAERPKGSFSTLEIQRTEQGDSAMYLCASSLRGVETQYFGPGTRLLVL.

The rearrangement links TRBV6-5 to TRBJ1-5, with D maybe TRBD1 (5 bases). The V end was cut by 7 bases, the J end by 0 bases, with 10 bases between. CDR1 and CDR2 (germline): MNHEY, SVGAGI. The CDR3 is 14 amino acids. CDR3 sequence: CASTRVHSNQPQHF. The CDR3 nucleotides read TGTGCCAGCACCAGGGTGCATAGCAATCAGCCCCAGCATTTT.

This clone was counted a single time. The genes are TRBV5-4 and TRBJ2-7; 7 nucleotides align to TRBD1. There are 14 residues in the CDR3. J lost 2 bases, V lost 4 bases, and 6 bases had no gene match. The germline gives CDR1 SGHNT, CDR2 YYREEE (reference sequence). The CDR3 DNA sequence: TGTGCCAGCAGCCCCCGACAGGGAGCCTACGAGCAGTACTTC. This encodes CASSPRQGAYEQYF.